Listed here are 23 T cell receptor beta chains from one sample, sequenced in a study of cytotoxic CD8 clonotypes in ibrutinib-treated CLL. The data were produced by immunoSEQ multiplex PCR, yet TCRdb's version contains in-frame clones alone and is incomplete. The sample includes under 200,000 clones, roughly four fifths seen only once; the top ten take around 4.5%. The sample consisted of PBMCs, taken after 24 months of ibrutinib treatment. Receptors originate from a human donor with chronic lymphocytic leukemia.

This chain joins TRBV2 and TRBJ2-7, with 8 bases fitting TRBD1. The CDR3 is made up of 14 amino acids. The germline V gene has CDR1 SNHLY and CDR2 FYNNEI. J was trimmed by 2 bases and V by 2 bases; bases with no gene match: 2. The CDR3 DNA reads TGTGCCAGCAGTGAACAGGGGGCCCCCTACGAGCAGTACTTC. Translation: CASSEQGAPYEQYF. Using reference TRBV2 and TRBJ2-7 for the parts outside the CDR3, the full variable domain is EPEVTQTPSHQVTQMGQEVILRCVPISNHLYFYWYRQILGQKVEFLVSFYNNEISEKSEIFDDQFSVERPDGSNFTLKIRSTKLEDSAMYFCASSEQGAPYEQYFGPGTRLTVT.

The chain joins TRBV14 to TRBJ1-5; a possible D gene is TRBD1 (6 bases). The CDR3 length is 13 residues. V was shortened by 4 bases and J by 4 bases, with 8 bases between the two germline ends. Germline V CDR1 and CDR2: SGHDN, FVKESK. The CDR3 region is CASSPTGNQPQHF. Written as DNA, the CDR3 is TGTGCCAGCAGCCCCACAGGGAATCAGCCCCAGCATTTT.

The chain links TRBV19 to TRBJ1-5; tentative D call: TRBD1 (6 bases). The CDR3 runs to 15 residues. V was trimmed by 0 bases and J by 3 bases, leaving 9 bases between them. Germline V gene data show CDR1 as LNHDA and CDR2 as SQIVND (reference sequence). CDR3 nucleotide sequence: TGTGCCAGTAGTATAGAACGGACAGTCAATCAGCCCCAGCATTTT. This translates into CASSIERTVNQPQHF.

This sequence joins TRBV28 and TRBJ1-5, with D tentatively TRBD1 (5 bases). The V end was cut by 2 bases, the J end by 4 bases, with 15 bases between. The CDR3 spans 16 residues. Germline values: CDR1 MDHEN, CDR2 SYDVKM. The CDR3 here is CASSLGGIVSNQPQHF. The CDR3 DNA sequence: TGTGCCAGCAGTTTAGGGGGAATAGTTTCGAATCAGCCCCAGCATTTT.

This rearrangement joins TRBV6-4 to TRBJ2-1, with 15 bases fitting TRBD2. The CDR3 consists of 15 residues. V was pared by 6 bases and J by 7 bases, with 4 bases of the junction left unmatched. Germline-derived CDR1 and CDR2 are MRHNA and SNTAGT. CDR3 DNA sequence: TGTGCCAGCAGCCCCGGGACTAGCGGGGGGAATGAGCAGTTCTTC. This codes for CASSPGTSGGNEQFF.

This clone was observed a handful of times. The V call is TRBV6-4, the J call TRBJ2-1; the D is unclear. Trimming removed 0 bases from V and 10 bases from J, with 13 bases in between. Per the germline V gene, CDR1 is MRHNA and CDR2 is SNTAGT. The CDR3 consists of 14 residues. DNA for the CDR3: TGTGCCAGCAGTGACTCGCGGACGACCGGAGAGCAGTTCTTC. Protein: CASSDSRTTGEQFF.

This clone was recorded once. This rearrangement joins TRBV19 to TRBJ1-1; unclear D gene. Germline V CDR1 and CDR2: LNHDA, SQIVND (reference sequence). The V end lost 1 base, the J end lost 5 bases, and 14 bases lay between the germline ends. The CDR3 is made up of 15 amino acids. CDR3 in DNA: TGTGCCAGTAGTATAGGAGATAGGGTCGTTACTGAAGCTTTCTTT. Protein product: CASSIGDRVVTEAFF.

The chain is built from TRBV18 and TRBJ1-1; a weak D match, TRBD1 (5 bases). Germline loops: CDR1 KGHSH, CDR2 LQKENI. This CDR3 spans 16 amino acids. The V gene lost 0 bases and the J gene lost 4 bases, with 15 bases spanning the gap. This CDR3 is CASSPPGTTVSTEAFF. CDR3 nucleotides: TGTGCCAGCTCACCACCGGGAACGACAGTTTCCACTGAAGCTTTCTTT.

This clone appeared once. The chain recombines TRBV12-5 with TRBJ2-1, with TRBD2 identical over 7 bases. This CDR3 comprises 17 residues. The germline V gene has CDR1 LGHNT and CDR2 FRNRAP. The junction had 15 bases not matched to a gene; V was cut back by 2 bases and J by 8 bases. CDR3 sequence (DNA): TGTGCTAGTGGTTTGTGGCGGGGCGGGAGAAGTTTTGATGAGCAGTTCTTC. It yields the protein CASGLWRGGRSFDEQFF.

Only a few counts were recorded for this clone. The CDR3 region is CASSPTVSYEQYF. CDR3 coding DNA: TGTGCCAGCAGCCCAACGGTCTCCTACGAGCAGTACTTC. The chain links TRBV9 to TRBJ2-7; no firm D call. V dropped 4 bases and J dropped 0 bases, with 8 bases sitting between them. Germline lookup yields CDR1 SGDLS and CDR2 YYNGEE. The CDR3 loop spans 13 amino acids.

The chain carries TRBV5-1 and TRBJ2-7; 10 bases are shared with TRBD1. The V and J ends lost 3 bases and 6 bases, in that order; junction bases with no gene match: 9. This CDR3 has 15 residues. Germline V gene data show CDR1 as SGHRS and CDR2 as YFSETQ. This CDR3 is CASSSGTGVSSEQYF. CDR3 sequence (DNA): TGCGCCAGCAGCTCCGGGACAGGGGTCTCTAGCGAGCAGTACTTC.

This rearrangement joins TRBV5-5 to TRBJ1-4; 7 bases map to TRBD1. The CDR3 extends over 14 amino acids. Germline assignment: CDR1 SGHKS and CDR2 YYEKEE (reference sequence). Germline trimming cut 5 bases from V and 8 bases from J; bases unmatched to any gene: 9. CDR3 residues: CASRPHRGGEKLFF. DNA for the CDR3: TGTGCCAGCAGGCCACACAGGGGTGGGGAAAAACTGTTTTTT.

DNA for the CDR3: TGCGCCAGCAGCCAAGATCCCCCTTGGGGGACGGGACGACCGAAGCGGGGGGCCAACGTCCTGACTTTC. This encodes CASSQDPPWGTGRPKRGANVLTF. This chain joins TRBV5-1 and TRBJ2-6, with D possibly being TRBD1 or TRBD2 (5 bases each). The V end was cut by 4 bases, the J end by 4 bases, with 36 bases between. This CDR3 has 23 residues. CDR1 is SGHRS and CDR2 is YFSETQ in the germline V gene.

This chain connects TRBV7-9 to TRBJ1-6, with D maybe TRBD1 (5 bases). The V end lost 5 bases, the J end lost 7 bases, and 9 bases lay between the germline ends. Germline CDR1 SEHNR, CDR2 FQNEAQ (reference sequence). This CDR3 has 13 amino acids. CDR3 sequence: CASSRWDNSPLHF. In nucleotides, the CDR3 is TGTGCCAGCAGCCGTTGGGACAATTCACCCCTCCACTTT.

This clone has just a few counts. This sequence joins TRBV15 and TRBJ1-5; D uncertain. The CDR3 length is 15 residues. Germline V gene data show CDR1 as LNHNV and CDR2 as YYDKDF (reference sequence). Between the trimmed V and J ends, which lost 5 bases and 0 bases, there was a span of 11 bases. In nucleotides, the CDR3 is TGTGCCACCAGCGCCCAACAGAATAGCAATCAGCCCCAGCATTTT. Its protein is CATSAQQNSNQPQHF.

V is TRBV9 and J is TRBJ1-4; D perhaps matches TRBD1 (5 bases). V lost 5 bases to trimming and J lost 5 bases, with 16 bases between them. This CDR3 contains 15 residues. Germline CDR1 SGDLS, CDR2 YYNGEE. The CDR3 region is CASSGEGTWNEKLFF. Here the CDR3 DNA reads TGTGCCAGCAGTGGTGAAGGGACGTGGAATGAAAAACTGTTTTTT.

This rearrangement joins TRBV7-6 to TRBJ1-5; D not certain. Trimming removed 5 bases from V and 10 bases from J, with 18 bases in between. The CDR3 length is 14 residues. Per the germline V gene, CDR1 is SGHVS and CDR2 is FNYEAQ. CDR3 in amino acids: CASSLTDGRAPQHF. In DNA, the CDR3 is TGTGCCAGCAGCCTGACCGACGGGCGTGCACCCCAGCATTTT. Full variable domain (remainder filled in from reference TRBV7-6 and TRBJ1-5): GAGVSQSPRYKVTKRGQDVALRCDPISGHVSLYWYRQALGQGPEFLTYFNYEAQQDKSGLPNDRFSAERPEGSISTLTIQRTEQRDSAMYRCASSLTDGRAPQHFGDGTRLSIL.

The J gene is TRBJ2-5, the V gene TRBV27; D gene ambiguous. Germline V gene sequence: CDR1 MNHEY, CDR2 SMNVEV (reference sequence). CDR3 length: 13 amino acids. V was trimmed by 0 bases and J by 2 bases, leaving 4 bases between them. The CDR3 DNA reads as TGTGCCAGCAGTTTATCAAGGCAAGAGACCCAGTACTTC. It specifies CASSLSRQETQYF.

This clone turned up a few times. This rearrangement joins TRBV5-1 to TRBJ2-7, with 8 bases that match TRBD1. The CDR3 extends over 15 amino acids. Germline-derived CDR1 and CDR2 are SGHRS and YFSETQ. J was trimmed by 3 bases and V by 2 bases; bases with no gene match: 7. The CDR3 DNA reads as TGCGCCAGCAGCTTAAGGACAGGGTATGTCTACGAGCAGTACTTC. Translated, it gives CASSLRTGYVYEQYF. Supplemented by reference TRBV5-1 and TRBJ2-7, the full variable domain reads KAGVTQTPRYLIKTRGQQVTLSCSPISGHRSVSWYQQTPGQGLQFLFEYFSETQRNKGNFPGRFSGRQFSNSRSEMNVSTLELGDSALYLCASSLRTGYVYEQYFGPGTRLTVT.

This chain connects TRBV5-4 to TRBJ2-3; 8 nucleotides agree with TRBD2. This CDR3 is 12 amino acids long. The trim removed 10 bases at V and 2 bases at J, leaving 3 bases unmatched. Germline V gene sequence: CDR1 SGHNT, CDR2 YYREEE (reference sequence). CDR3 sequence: CAGSGVTDTQYF. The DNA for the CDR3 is TGTGCCGGTAGCGGGGTCACAGATACGCAGTATTTT.

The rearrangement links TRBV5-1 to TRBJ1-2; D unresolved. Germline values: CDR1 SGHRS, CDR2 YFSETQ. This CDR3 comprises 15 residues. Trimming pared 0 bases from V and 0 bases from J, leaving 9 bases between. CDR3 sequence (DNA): TGCGCCAGCAGCTTGGGCGATATTACTAACTATGGCTACACCTTC. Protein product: CASSLGDITNYGYTF.

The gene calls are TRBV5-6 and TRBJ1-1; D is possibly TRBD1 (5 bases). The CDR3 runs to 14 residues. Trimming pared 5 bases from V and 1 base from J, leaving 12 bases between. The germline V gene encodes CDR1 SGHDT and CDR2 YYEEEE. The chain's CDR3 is CASSTGRRNTEAFF. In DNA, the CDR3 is TGTGCCAGCAGTACGGGACGTAGGAACACTGAAGCTTTCTTT.

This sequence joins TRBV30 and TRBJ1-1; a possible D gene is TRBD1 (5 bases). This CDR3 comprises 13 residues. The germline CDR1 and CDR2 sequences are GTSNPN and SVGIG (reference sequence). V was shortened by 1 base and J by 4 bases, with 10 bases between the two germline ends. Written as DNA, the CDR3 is TGTGCCTGGAGTGCGGCAGGGCCCACTGAAGCTTTCTTT. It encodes CAWSAAGPTEAFF.